This record looks at one T cell receptor (beta chain) sequence and its context. As yet, its antigen is unknown. The data are from a study of cytomegalovirus exposure and HLA in healthy donors. Overall study findings and caveats: Per published accounts, TCR beta sequences correctly predicted the HLA-A and HLA-B alleles of most subjects. TCR beta V- and J-gene trimming was later associated with a missense DCLRE1C variant. Exclusion as indistinguishable affected some V segments, including TRBV6-2 and TRBV6-3.

Healthy bone marrow donors made up the donor group. PCR was performed using 60 Vbeta and 13 Jbeta primers. TCRdb's table, derived via immunoSEQ multiplex PCR, lists solely in-frame clones and lacks some. Of around 100,000 clones detected, more than 65% appear once; the ten largest clones hold about 4.4%. CDR1 and CDR2 (germline): LNHDA, SQIVND (reference sequence). The ends lost 7 bases at V and 6 bases at J; junction bases unmatched: 8. The CDR3 sequence is 13 residues long. V and J are TRBV19 and TRBJ1-1; TRBD1 matches at 7 bases. This sequence originates from a woman aged 18-35 years in good health and CMV-seropositive. The sample taken for sequencing was PBMCs. The CDR3 protein is CASKFTGVSEAFF. The CDR3 DNA reads as TGTGCCAGTAAGTTCACAGGGGTTTCTGAAGCTTTCTTT.